This TCR beta chain was profiled in a study of shared clonotypes between healthy human individuals. Generated by immunoSEQ multiplex PCR, the TCRdb table keeps only in-frame clones and is missing some. The data hold some 790,000 clones, with approximately 72% observed a single time. Between the trimmed V and J ends, which lost 8 bases and 4 bases, there was a span of 15 bases. The length of the CDR3 is 14 residues. Per germline, CDR1 LNHNV and CDR2 YYDKDF (reference sequence). Sequencing used memory CD4+ T cells sorted from blood. As for subset: CD45RA-negative fraction. This receptor was taken from a young woman in good health. The chain is built from TRBV15 and TRBJ2-1, with D tentatively TRBD1 (5 bases). In nucleotides, the CDR3 is TGTGCCACCGCACGACAGAGCCATTACAATGAGCAGTTCTTC. Translation gives CATARQSHYNEQFF.